The clone carrying this TCR beta chain occurred a few times. This sample is drawn from a study of blood T cell repertoires in COVID-19. Repertoires were generated with immunoSEQ multiplex PCR, while TCRdb's copy carries only in-frame clones and drops some. The data contain over 250,000 clones, roughly 90% of them singletons. The CDR3 is made up of 16 amino acids. Germline loops: CDR1 MDHEN, CDR2 SYDVKM. The ends lost 4 bases at V and 3 bases at J; junction bases unmatched: 5. Recovered participants had two consecutive negative NP/OP PCR tests, healthcare professional clearance, or symptom resolution. Input material: PBMCs or T cells enriched from blood (not recorded which). The TCR comes from a woman aged 55 to 70 who had recovered from COVID-19. The V and J genes are TRBV28 and TRBJ2-7, with 14 nucleotides matching TRBD2. In nucleotides, the CDR3 is TGTGCCAGCAGTTCTGGGGGACTAGCGGGAGTCTACGAGCAGTACTTC. Protein sequence: CASSSGGLAGVYEQYF. The variable domain in full, completed from reference TRBV28 and TRBJ2-7, reads DVKVTQSSRYLVKRTGEKVFLECVQDMDHENMFWYRQDPGLGLRLIYFSYDVKMKEKGDIPEGYSVSREKKERFSLILESASTNQTSMYLCASSSGGLAGVYEQYFGPGTRLTVT.